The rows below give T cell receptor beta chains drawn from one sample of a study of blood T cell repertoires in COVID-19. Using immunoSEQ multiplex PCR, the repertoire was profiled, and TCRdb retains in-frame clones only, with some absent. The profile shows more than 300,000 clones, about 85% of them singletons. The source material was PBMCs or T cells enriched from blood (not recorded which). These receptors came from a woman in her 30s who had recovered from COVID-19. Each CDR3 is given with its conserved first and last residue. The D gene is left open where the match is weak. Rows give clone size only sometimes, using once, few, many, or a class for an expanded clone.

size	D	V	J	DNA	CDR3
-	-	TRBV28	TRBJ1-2	TGTGCCAGCAGTTTGGGGGGGACGGGCTACACCTTC	CASSLGGTGYTF
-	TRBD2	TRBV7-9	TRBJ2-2	TGTGCCAGCAGCTTAGCCCCGATAGCGGGGGAGGGGACCGGGGAGCTGTTTTTT	CASSLAPIAGEGTGELFF
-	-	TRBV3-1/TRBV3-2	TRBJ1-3	TGTGCCAGCAGCGATGACCGGGAGGGCGGAAACACCATATATTTT	CASSDDREGGNTIYF
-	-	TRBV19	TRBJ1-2	TGTGCCAGTAGTCTAGGAGGTCCCCTTTCCTATGGCTACACCTTC	CASSLGGPLSYGYTF
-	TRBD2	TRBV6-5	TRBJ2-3	TGTGCCAGCAGCAGCCCGACTAGCGGGGGAGGGCAGTATTTT	CASSSPTSGGGQYF
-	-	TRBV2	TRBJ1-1	TGTGCCAGCAGAGGACAAGGGTGGGCGATGAACACTGAAGCTTTCTTT	CASRGQGWAMNTEAFF
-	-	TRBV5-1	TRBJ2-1	TGCGCCAGCAGCCCGGGGGGGACAGACAACAATGAGCAGTTCTTC	CASSPGGTDNNEQFF
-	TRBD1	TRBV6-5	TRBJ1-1	TGTGCCAGCATAGGACAGGCCCCGAACACTGAAGCTTTCTTT	CASIGQAPNTEAFF
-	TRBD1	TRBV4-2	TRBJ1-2	TGTGCCAGCAGCCCCCTAGACAGGGAAAGTGGCTACACCTTC	CASSPLDRESGYTF
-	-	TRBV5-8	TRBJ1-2	TGTGCCAGCAGCTCGTTCCGAGAGACAGCTAACTATGGCTACACCTTC	CASSSFRETANYGYTF
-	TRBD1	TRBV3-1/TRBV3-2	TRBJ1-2	TGTGCCAGCAGCCGTGGACAGGTCTATGGCTACACCTTC	CASSRGQVYGYTF
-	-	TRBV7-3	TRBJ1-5	TGTGCCAGCAGCCTAGGCAGGGATCAGCCCCAGCATTTT	CASSLGRDQPQHF
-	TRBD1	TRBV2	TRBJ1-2	TGTGCCAGCAGTGAGAGACAGGGTTATGGCTACACCTTC	CASSERQGYGYTF
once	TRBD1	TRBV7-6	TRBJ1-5	TGTGCCAGCAGCCTGGACAGGGATTTAGGGCCCCAGCATTTT	CASSLDRDLGPQHF
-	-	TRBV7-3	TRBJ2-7	TGTGCCAGCAGCCCCCAGGTCTCCTACGAGCAGTACTTC	CASSPQVSYEQYF
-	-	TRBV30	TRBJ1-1	TGTGCCTGGAGTGTACGGGGGGGTGACACTGAAGCTTTCTTT	CAWSVRGGDTEAFF
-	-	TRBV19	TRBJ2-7	TGTGCCAGTAGTATGGGCATAGACTACGAGCAGTACTTC	CASSMGIDYEQYF
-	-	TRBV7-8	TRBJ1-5	TGTGCCAGCAGCCTCTCTCAGGCCCCCAATCAGCCCCAGCATTTT	CASSLSQAPNQPQHF
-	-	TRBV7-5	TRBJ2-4	TGTGCCAGAATGGACAGGGGGCCGGAAAAAAACATTCAGTACTTC	CARMDRGPEKNIQYF
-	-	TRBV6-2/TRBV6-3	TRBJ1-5	TGTGCCAGCAGTCTAGGACAGAGCAATCAGCCCCAGCATTTT	CASSLGQSNQPQHF
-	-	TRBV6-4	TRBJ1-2	TGTGCCAGCAGTGAGTCAGCCCAGGGCTATGGCTACACCTTC	CASSESAQGYGYTF
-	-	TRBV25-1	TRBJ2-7	TGTGCCAGCGCAGCAGGTGTCTACGAGCAGTACTTC	CASAAGVYEQYF
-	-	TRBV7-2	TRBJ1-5	TGTGCCAGCAGCACAGCGGGGGGGCAGCCCCAGCATTTT	CASSTAGGQPQHF
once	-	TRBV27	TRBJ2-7	TGTGCCAGCAGTTTTTCGGGGTACGAGCAGTACTTC	CASSFSGYEQYF
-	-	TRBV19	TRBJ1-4	TGTGCCAGTAGTATAGAACGGGAAAAACTGTTTTTT	CASSIEREKLFF
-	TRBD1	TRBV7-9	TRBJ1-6	TGTGCCAGCAGCTCACAGGGGGTATATAATTCACCCCTCCACTTT	CASSSQGVYNSPLHF